The 15 T cell receptor beta chains reported below all come from one sample, sequenced in a study of CD8+ T cells in alopecia areata listed by TCRdb under 2018. The library came from the immunoSEQ multiplex PCR assay. To provide template for TCR sequencing, every sample had RNA extracted and reverse transcribed into cDNA. What TCRdb holds here is the immuneACCESS table cut down to in-frame rearrangements. Part of the clones is not present; checked against another copy, under half of the missing clones reflect an unresolved V gene, and the others are unexplained. A total of about 180,000 clones appear in this sample, roughly 60% of them only once. The biggest ten clones account for about 1.5% of the sample. Taken with the paper, the label for time point translates to: baseline before oral tofacitinib. Material: CD4+ T cells sorted from blood, obtained at week 0. These receptor sequences come from a human donor with alopecia areata.

Only a few counts were recorded for this clone. This chain uses TRBV14 with TRBJ1-5; D remains unclear. Germline V CDR1 and CDR2: SGHDN, FVKESK. CDR3 length: 13 amino acids. With 0 bases removed from V and 7 bases from J, the gap between germline ends came to 7 bases. CDR3 coding DNA: TGTGCCAGCAGCCAAGATGGTCGGCAGCCCCAGCATTTT. The encoded protein is CASSQDGRQPQHF.

This clone occurred a few times. V usage is TRBV5-4 and J usage is TRBJ1-2, with 8 positions matching TRBD1. This CDR3 has 14 amino acids. The germline V gene encodes CDR1 SGHNT and CDR2 YYREEE (reference sequence). The junction had 6 bases not matched to a gene; V was cut back by 4 bases and J by 4 bases. The CDR3, as DNA: TGTGCCAGCAGCGCCAGGGGGCAAGGCTATGGCTACACCTTC. This gives the protein CASSARGQGYGYTF.

This clone has only one observation. The CDR3, as DNA: TGTGCCAGCAGCCCCATGGCGGGCTCCTACGAGCAGTACTTC. This encodes CASSPMAGSYEQYF. The J gene is TRBJ2-7, the V gene TRBV7-8; a weak D match, TRBD2 (5 bases). The germline V gene encodes CDR1 SGHVS and CDR2 FQNEAQ. V was clipped by 5 bases and J by 0 bases, with 11 bases between them. The CDR3 covers 14 residues.

This clone was seen a few times. V gene TRBV19 combines with J gene TRBJ1-2, with TRBD1 matching 7 bases. J lost 10 bases, V lost 6 bases, and 5 bases had no gene match. This CDR3 region has 11 residues. Germline V gene sequence: CDR1 LNHDA, CDR2 SQIVND (reference sequence). The CDR3 loop is CASRTGIVYTF. In DNA, the CDR3 is TGTGCCAGTAGGACAGGGATTGTCTACACCTTC.

The V gene is TRBV2, the J gene TRBJ1-6; D unclear. The V end was cut by 6 bases, the J end by 6 bases, with 9 bases between. The CDR3 covers 13 residues. Germline loops: CDR1 SNHLY, CDR2 FYNNEI. CDR3 nucleotide sequence: TGTGCCAGCAGCAGGAAGGCTAATTCACCCCTCCACTTT. Translation: CASSRKANSPLHF. The entire variable domain, with the rest obtained from reference TRBV2 and TRBJ1-6, is as follows: EPEVTQTPSHQVTQMGQEVILRCVPISNHLYFYWYRQILGQKVEFLVSFYNNEISEKSEIFDDQFSVERPDGSNFTLKIRSTKLEDSAMYFCASSRKANSPLHFGNGTRLTVT.

The rearrangement uses TRBV6-1 and TRBJ2-7; no firm D call. Trimming pared 11 bases from V and 4 bases from J, leaving 12 bases between. CDR3 length: 11 residues. Germline-derived CDR1 and CDR2 are MNHNS and SASEGT. The DNA for the CDR3 is TGTGCCTCTGCCACCTATTACGAGCAGTACTTC. It translates to CASATYYEQYF.

This sequence joins TRBV29-1 and TRBJ2-2; weak D call: TRBD2 (7 bases). CDR3 size: 13 residues. Germline-derived CDR1 and CDR2 are SQVTM and ANQGSEA. V gave up 4 bases and J gave up 6 bases, with 12 bases separating them. CDR3 amino acids: CSVGQGRAGELFF. CDR3 coding DNA: TGCAGCGTTGGGCAGGGGAGGGCCGGGGAGCTGTTTTTT.

This sequence joins TRBV2 and TRBJ1-1; D gene uncertain. There are 11 residues in the CDR3. V was cut by 8 bases and J by 3 bases, with 7 bases left in between. Germline V CDR1 and CDR2: SNHLY, FYNNEI. CDR3 protein: CASGLHTEAFF. The DNA of the CDR3 is TGTGCCAGCGGGCTACACACTGAAGCTTTCTTT. Using reference TRBV2 and TRBJ1-1 for the parts outside the CDR3, the full variable domain is EPEVTQTPSHQVTQMGQEVILRCVPISNHLYFYWYRQILGQKVEFLVSFYNNEISEKSEIFDDQFSVERPDGSNFTLKIRSTKLEDSAMYFCASGLHTEAFFGQGTRLTVV.

The genes are TRBV25-1 and TRBJ1-2, with unresolved D. Trimming stripped 1 base from V and 3 bases from J, with 3 bases between. The CDR3 loop spans 12 amino acids. CDR1 is MGHDK and CDR2 is SYGVNS in the germline V gene. Here the CDR3 reads CASSESYYGYTF. The CDR3 bases are TGTGCCAGCAGTGAATCCTACTATGGCTACACCTTC.

J is TRBJ1-1 and V is TRBV5-1; no reliable D call. This CDR3 region has 14 residues. The germline gives CDR1 SGHRS, CDR2 YFSETQ. Trimming removed 5 bases from V and 4 bases from J, with 15 bases in between. CDR3 nucleotides: TGCGCCAGCAGTGAAGAGATAAGGAGCACTGAAGCTTTCTTT. Its translation: CASSEEIRSTEAFF.

The rearrangement uses TRBV4-1 and TRBJ2-7, with 7 bases fitting TRBD1. Germline values: CDR1 MGHRA, CDR2 YSYEKL. V dropped 6 bases and J dropped 5; count of bases not matched to a gene: 4. CDR3 length: 12 amino acids. The CDR3 loop is CASSRDRDEQYF. As DNA, the CDR3 is TGCGCCAGCAGTCGTGACAGGGACGAGCAGTACTTC.

This clone was counted a few times. V is TRBV5-6 and J is TRBJ1-6, with unresolved D. CDR3 length equals 13 residues. V lost 0 bases and J 8 bases, leaving 6 bases between the germline ends. Germline CDR1 SGHDT, CDR2 YYEEEE. The DNA for the CDR3 is TGTGCCAGCAGCTTGGAAAATGATTCACCCCTCCACTTT. Its translation is CASSLENDSPLHF.

The chain recombines TRBV5-8 with TRBJ2-7; 9 positions match TRBD1. The CDR3 is 15 residues long. Germline V gives CDR1 SGHTS, CDR2 YDEGEE. The V gene end was trimmed by 2 bases and the J gene end by 6 bases; junction bases not matched to a gene: 9. In DNA form, the CDR3 reads TGTGCCAGCAGCTTTGCGGGGACAGGGAGCTCCGAGCAGTACTTC. It translates to CASSFAGTGSSEQYF.

A few counts support this clone. The J gene is TRBJ1-2, the V gene TRBV9; D may be TRBD1 (5 bases). V lost 2 bases and J 8 bases, leaving 10 bases between the germline ends. The CDR3 has 12 amino acids. The germline V gene has CDR1 SGDLS and CDR2 YYNGEE. The CDR3 DNA reads TGTGCCAGCAGCGTGGGGGGAGGCGGCTACACCTTC. This codes for CASSVGGGGYTF. The full variable domain, its missing parts supplied by reference TRBV9 and TRBJ1-2, is DSGVTQTPKHLITATGQRVTLRCSPRSGDLSVYWYQQSLDQGLQFLIQYYNGEERAKGNILERFSAQQFPDLHSELNLSSLELGDSALYFCASSVGGGGYTFGSGTRLTVV.

This chain uses TRBV2 with TRBJ2-2, with 9 bases that match TRBD2. The CDR3 has 15 residues. Per the germline V gene, CDR1 is SNHLY and CDR2 is FYNNEI. Trimming cost V 4 bases and J 0 bases; bases outside gene matches: 0. In nucleotides, the CDR3 is TGTGCCAGCAGTGGACTAGCGGCGAACACCGGGGAGCTGTTTTTT. Its translation: CASSGLAANTGELFF.